The clone carrying this T cell receptor beta chain was picked up many times. Relative to the germline gene, one junction end is altered; a read error may explain this. RNA transcripts provided the template for amplifying TCR beta CDR3 regions. Amplification began with first-round RT-PCR using HTBI primers, then second-round multiplex PCR was performed. TCRdb fed the multiplex PCR reads into MiXCR, producing one record per CDR3 protein. Of 350,000 to 400,000 distinct CDR3 sequences listed, 15% were seen once; the top ten hold 5.5% to 7%. Recruitment covered hyperthyroidism patients aged 18 to 65 whose new diagnosis was of under 2 months' duration. This entry comes from a study of Graves' ophthalmopathy and Graves' hyperthyroidism. Study overall: Specimen type is peripheral blood, obtained at initial diagnosis before any treatment.

The CDR3 is 17 residues long. Sequenced material: peripheral blood. This chain connects TRBV12-3 or TRBV12-4 to TRBJ1-5; possibly TRBD1 for D (5 bases). The sequence derives from a woman younger than 35 with stable Graves' hyperthyroidism. Here the CDR3 reads CASSLEWGGGGGQPRHF. The CDR3 nucleotides read TGTGCCAGCAGTTTAGAGTGGGGGGGGGGAGGTGGCCAGCCCCGGCATTTT.